This passage covers 27 T cell receptor beta chains from one sample sequenced in a study of blood T cell repertoires in COVID-19. Clones were sequenced by immunoSEQ multiplex PCR, and TCRdb holds only the in-frame ones, with some missing. The data show 310,000 or so clones, roughly 86% seen once. The specimen sequenced was peripheral blood. Receptor source: a woman aged 25 to 39 who had recovered from COVID-19.

This clone was observed a single time. Other DNA sequences from this sample encode an identical CDR3 as well. The chain employs TRBV6-5 and TRBJ2-2; possible D gene TRBD2, 5 bases. The ends were cut back, 3 bases at V and 1 base at J, with 6 bases in the middle. CDR1 is MNHEY, CDR2 SVGAGI, per germline. The CDR3 runs 14 residues. In DNA, the CDR3 is TGTGCCAGCAGTTATCGGGGGAACACCGGGGAGCTGTTTTTT. Amino acid sequence: CASSYRGNTGELFF.

This sequence joins TRBV28 and TRBJ2-5, with TRBD1 matching 9 bases. Germline-derived CDR1 and CDR2 are MDHEN and SYDVKM. The trim removed 2 bases at V and 4 bases at J, leaving 17 bases unmatched. This CDR3 comprises 19 residues. CDR3 sequence: CASSLRAGQGTASRETQYF. The CDR3 DNA reads TGTGCCAGCAGTTTAAGAGCGGGACAGGGTACCGCCAGTCGAGAGACCCAGTACTTC.

The rearrangement joins TRBV10-3 to TRBJ1-2, with 7 nucleotides matching TRBD1. The CDR3 is made up of 13 amino acids. Trimming at V came to 5 bases and at J to 6 bases, leaving 6 bases not matched to a gene. Germline-derived CDR1 and CDR2 are ENHRY and SYGVKD. The CDR3 loop reads CAISIRDSDGYTF. The CDR3 DNA follows: TGTGCCATCAGTATACGGGACAGTGATGGCTACACCTTC.

The chain joins TRBV6-4 to TRBJ2-1; 8 bases align to TRBD2. The germline V gene has CDR1 MRHNA and CDR2 SNTAGT. This CDR3 has 15 amino acids. J was trimmed by 3 bases and V by 6 bases; bases with no gene match: 7. The CDR3 DNA reads as TGTGCCAGCAGCCTCTCGAGCGGGGGCTACAATGAGCAGTTCTTC. It yields the protein CASSLSSGGYNEQFF.

The rearrangement uses TRBV7-2 and TRBJ2-1; 8 nucleotides agree with TRBD2. The V segment lost 4 bases and the J segment 4 bases; nucleotides outside the gene matches: 6. The CDR3 totals 15 residues. Per germline, CDR1 SGHTA and CDR2 FQGNSA. The DNA for the CDR3 is TGTGCCAGCAGCTCAAGCGGGAGCCAATACAATGAGCAGTTCTTC. Protein sequence: CASSSSGSQYNEQFF.

The rearrangement links TRBV30 to TRBJ1-4; D may be TRBD1 (6 bases). Germline lookup yields CDR1 GTSNPN and CDR2 SVGIG (reference sequence). This CDR3 has 12 residues. The CDR3 loop reads CAYPGHPVKLFF. The CDR3 region has the DNA TGTGCATACCCGGGACACCCTGTGAAACTGTTTTTT.

The chain carries TRBV5-8 and TRBJ1-5; 7 positions agree with TRBD1. This CDR3 is 15 amino acids long. CDR1 SGHTS and CDR2 YDEGEE come from the germline V gene. With V trimmed by 4 bases and J by 3 bases, 7 bases remained unmatched. Here the CDR3 reads CASSAPDRNNQPQHF. CDR3 DNA: TGTGCCAGCAGCGCCCCGGACAGGAACAATCAGCCCCAGCATTTT.

This clone was counted a single time. A junction boundary mismatches the germline segment, possibly from a read error. The J gene is TRBJ2-3, the V gene TRBV27; 7 bases are a match to TRBD1. From germline, CDR1 is MNHEY and CDR2 SMNVEV (reference sequence). The CDR3 is 16 residues long. The CDR3 loop reads CATSRWVGTVRDTQYF. The DNA of the CDR3 is TGTGCCACCAGTAGGTGGGTAGGGACAGTTCGAGATACGCAGTATTTT.

V is TRBV11-2 and J is TRBJ2-1; D may be TRBD1 (5 bases). Trimming removed 5 bases at V and 4 bases at J, with 12 bases between. Germline V lookup: CDR1 SGHAT, CDR2 FQNNGV. This CDR3 spans 14 amino acids. This CDR3 reads CASSKGQGYNEQFF. For the CDR3, the DNA is TGTGCCAGCAGCAAGGGGCAGGGATACAATGAGCAGTTCTTC.

CDR3 coding DNA: TGTGCCAGCAGGCGCAGGGGTGTGGCGGGAGGTGGCGAGCAGTACTTC. It is translated as CASRRRGVAGGGEQYF. The chain joins TRBV28 to TRBJ2-7, with 8 bases lining up with TRBD2. J lost 6 bases, V lost 6 bases, and 16 bases had no gene match. This CDR3 contains 16 residues. Looked up from germline, CDR1 is MDHEN and CDR2 is SYDVKM.

The chain links TRBV18 to TRBJ2-7, with 7 bases that match TRBD1. The CDR3 is 16 amino acids. J was trimmed by 7 bases and V by 0 bases; bases with no gene match: 12. The germline V gene encodes CDR1 KGHSH and CDR2 LQKENI. CDR3 coding DNA: TGTGCCAGCTCACCACCGTCCCAGGGGGATCTTGTGGAGCAGTACTTC. It encodes CASSPPSQGDLVEQYF.

The CDR3 DNA sequence: TGTGCCAGCACCCAAGGGGTGGTGGTAGCGGGGGGAGAGACCCAGTACTTC. Encoded protein: CASTQGVVVAGGETQYF. The gene calls are TRBV28 and TRBJ2-5; 10 bases agree with TRBD2. This CDR3 has 17 residues. CDR1 is MDHEN, CDR2 SYDVKM, per germline. The ends lost 7 bases at V and 4 bases at J; junction bases unmatched: 15.

The rearrangement links TRBV30 to TRBJ2-1, with 7 bases identical to TRBD2. CDR3 length: 15 residues. The germline V gene encodes CDR1 GTSNPN and CDR2 SVGIG (reference sequence). V gave up 2 bases and J gave up 1 base; unmatched junction bases: 5. The CDR3 sequence is CAWSRAGRSYNEQFF. Written as DNA, the CDR3 is TGTGCCTGGAGTAGAGCGGGGCGTTCCTACAATGAGCAGTTCTTC.

CDR3 bases: TGTGCCAGCTCATACGGACAGGGCATCTACAATGAGCAGTTCTTC. Translating gives CASSYGQGIYNEQFF. The J gene is TRBJ2-1, the V gene TRBV18; 8 positions agree with TRBD1. The CDR3 totals 15 residues. V shed 5 bases and J 3 bases; nucleotides not matched to a gene: 6. The germline gives CDR1 KGHSH, CDR2 LQKENI.

The V call is TRBV6-5, the J call TRBJ1-3; D remains unclear. This CDR3 region has 15 residues. CDR1 is MNHEY and CDR2 is SVGAGI in the germline V gene. The germline V and J ends were trimmed by 6 bases and 6 bases, with 18 bases remaining between them. As DNA, the CDR3 is TGTGCCAGCAGCTTTCGACTGGGGAGGGAAAACACCATATATTTT. Amino acids: CASSFRLGRENTIYF.

This chain connects TRBV11-2 to TRBJ2-2, with 14 nucleotides matching TRBD2. Unmatched junction bases numbered 2, after V lost 5 bases and J lost 3 bases. The CDR3 has 16 amino acids. Germline V gene data show CDR1 as SGHAT and CDR2 as FQNNGV. The CDR3 is CASSRGLAGDTGELFF. In DNA, the CDR3 is TGTGCCAGCAGCCGGGGACTAGCGGGAGACACCGGGGAGCTGTTTTTT.

The gene calls are TRBV19 and TRBJ2-5, with a tentative D call TRBD2 (7 bases). The CDR3 has 17 residues. Trimming shortened V by 5 bases and J by 1 base, and 20 bases separated the two germline ends. Germline-derived CDR1 and CDR2 are LNHDA and SQIVND (reference sequence). The CDR3 DNA reads as TGTGCCAGTAGTCCCGGGGAGGGGGGGTTTGTCCAAGAGACCCAGTACTTC. This gives the protein CASSPGEGGFVQETQYF.

The CDR3 coding sequence is TGCGCCAGCAGGGAGGGACAGGACGGCAATCAGCCCCAGCATTTT. It yields the protein CASREGQDGNQPQHF. V is TRBV10-2 and J is TRBJ1-5; 8 bases are shared with TRBD1. The ends lost 6 bases at V and 2 bases at J; junction bases unmatched: 6. The CDR3 spans 15 residues. Germline CDR1 is WSHSY and CDR2 is SAAADI.

This chain links TRBV12-3 or TRBV12-4 with TRBJ2-3; D may be TRBD1 (6 bases). This CDR3 is 13 amino acids long. V lost 2 bases and J 3 bases, leaving 6 bases between the germline ends. This CDR3 is CASSLQGTDTQYF. Here the CDR3 DNA reads TGTGCCAGCAGTTTACAGGGGACAGATACGCAGTATTTT.

Concerning this clone: At one end, the junction sequence differs from germline, possibly due to a read error. V is TRBV6-5 and J is TRBJ1-6, with D possibly being TRBD1 (6 bases). Germline V lookup: CDR1 MNHEY, CDR2 SVGAGI. This CDR3 comprises 14 residues. The CDR3 nucleotides are TGTGCCGGCAGTTACCAGGGGAAAAATTCACCCCTCCACTTT. Translation gives CAGSYQGKNSPLHF.

This chain joins TRBV3-1 (or the pseudogene TRBV3-2) and TRBJ2-5; 11 bases are a match to TRBD2. The CDR3 is 15 residues long. J was trimmed by 5 bases and V by 3 bases; bases with no gene match: 5. CDR1 and CDR2 from the germline V gene are LGHDT and YNNKEL (reference sequence). The CDR3 protein is CASSQASGRRETQYF. As DNA, the CDR3 is TGTGCCAGCAGCCAGGCTAGCGGGAGGAGGGAGACCCAGTACTTC.

J is TRBJ2-7 and V is TRBV25-1, with D perhaps matching TRBD2 (5 bases). CDR3 length: 17 amino acids. V lost 1 base to trimming and J lost 6 bases, with 22 bases between them. In germline, CDR1 is MGHDK, CDR2 SYGVNS. DNA of the CDR3: TGTGCCAGCAGTGAATCTCCTAGCACCGTCCCGGACCCCGAGCAGTACTTC. Encoded protein: CASSESPSTVPDPEQYF.

The chain is built from TRBV12-3 or TRBV12-4 and TRBJ1-2; tentatively, D is TRBD1 (5 bases). The germline V and J ends were trimmed by 2 bases and 8 bases, with 12 bases remaining between them. CDR3 length: 13 amino acids. CDR3 protein: CASSLKGLQGYTF. In nucleotides, the CDR3 is TGTGCCAGCAGTTTAAAGGGGCTCCAGGGCTACACCTTC.

The CDR3 DNA reads TGTGCCAGCAGCCTATTATCCGGGGGAGATAATTCACCCCTCCACTTT. It encodes CASSLLSGGDNSPLHF. The chain recombines TRBV3-1 (or the pseudogene TRBV3-2) with TRBJ1-6, with D possibly TRBD1 on 5 matching bases. Trimming took 4 bases from V and 5 from J, leaving 15 bases between them. The CDR3 spans 16 residues. The germline V gene encodes CDR1 LGHDT and CDR2 YNNKEL (reference sequence).

This chain links TRBV30 with TRBJ1-2; a weak D match, TRBD1 (5 bases). The CDR3 extends over 14 amino acids. Germline V gene lookup returns CDR1 GTSNPN and CDR2 SVGIG (reference sequence). V was pared by 2 bases and J by 2 bases, with 12 bases between. CDR3 protein: CAWSFQGQNYGYTF. As DNA, the CDR3 is TGTGCCTGGAGTTTCCAGGGCCAGAACTATGGCTACACCTTC.

The V call is TRBV28, the J call TRBJ1-5; D gene uncertain. Germline CDR1 is MDHEN and CDR2 is SYDVKM. Trimming cost V 8 bases and J 0 bases, with 5 bases left between them. The CDR3 consists of 12 residues. CDR3 coding DNA: TGTGCCAGCTGGAGTAGCAATCAGCCCCAGCATTTT. It codes for CASWSSNQPQHF.

The CDR3 DNA reads TGTGCCAGCAGCCCCCCGACAGGGTTCTCTGGAAACACCATATATTTT. Amino acid sequence: CASSPPTGFSGNTIYF. The chain employs TRBV7-9 and TRBJ1-3, with 7 bases that match TRBD1. This CDR3 region has 16 residues. Unmatched junction bases numbered 7, after V lost 5 bases and J lost 0 bases. Germline V gene lookup returns CDR1 SEHNR and CDR2 FQNEAQ (reference sequence).